A single sample is the source of the 13 T cell receptor beta chains below, sequenced in a study of response to subunit inactivated influenza vaccine. TCRdb fed the RT-PCR reads into MiXCR, producing one record per CDR3 protein. The sample contains 200,000 to 300,000 distinct CDR3 sequences, 12% of which appear only once. The input for sequencing was non-naive T cells sorted from PBMCs, taken around 15 days before vaccination. The receptors shown here come from a man in his forties or fifties who received an inactivated influenza vaccine.

There are a few counts of this clonotype. This chain uses TRBV6-1 with TRBJ1-1, with TRBD1 as a possible D gene (6 bases). The CDR3 length is 13 residues. CDR1 and CDR2 (germline): MNHNS, SASEGT. V lost 8 bases and J 1 base, leaving 11 bases between the germline ends. The DNA of the CDR3 is TGTGCCAGCGATAAACAGGGGAACACTGAAGCTTTCTTT. This sequence encodes CASDKQGNTEAFF.

The table lists this clonotype with a few counts. This chain connects TRBV20-1 to TRBJ1-1; unclear D gene. The germline gives CDR1 DFQATT, CDR2 SNEGSKA (reference sequence). CDR3 length: 12 residues. Trimming took off 6 bases at V and 1 base at J, with 9 bases between the two ends. DNA of the CDR3: TGCAGTGCAACCCAGACGAACACTGAAGCTTTCTTT. This codes for CSATQTNTEAFF.

The chain employs TRBV12-3 or TRBV12-4 and TRBJ2-7, with D unclear. The CDR3 runs to 15 residues. The ends were cut back, 4 bases at V and 3 bases at J, with 16 bases in the middle. DNA of the CDR3: TGTGCCAGCAGTTCCCGACATGGCACCCTCTACGAGCAGTACTTC. Its protein product is CASSSRHGTLYEQYF.

A few counts support this clonotype. The chain combines TRBV24-1 with TRBJ2-2; 9 positions match TRBD1. The J segment lost 4 bases and the V segment lost 10 bases, leaving 6 bases of the junction unmatched. CDR1 is KGHDR, CDR2 SFDVKD, per germline. This CDR3 is built from 14 residues. The CDR3 sequence is CATQTGGSTGELFF. For the CDR3, the DNA is TGTGCCACTCAGACAGGGGGTTCCACCGGGGAGCTGTTTTTT.

This clonotype was counted between two and nine times. The J gene is TRBJ1-4, the V gene TRBV3-1; D perhaps matches TRBD1 (6 bases). Trimming shortened V by 7 bases and J by 16 bases, and 22 bases separated the two germline ends. CDR3 length equals 13 residues. Germline CDR1 is LGHDT and CDR2 is YNNKEL (reference sequence). CDR3 nucleotide sequence: TGTGCCAGCACCCGTGGGAAACAGGGAATTCAGTTTTTT. Protein: CASTRGKQGIQFF.

This chain joins TRBV15 and TRBJ2-1, with D possibly matching TRBD2 (6 bases). From germline, CDR1 is LNHNV and CDR2 YYDKDF (reference sequence). This CDR3 region has 15 residues. The germline V and J ends were trimmed by 1 base and 9 bases, with 16 bases remaining between them. The CDR3 nucleotides read TGTGCCACCAGCAGAGGTCGAGAGACAGCGGGTGAGCAGTTCTTC. Protein: CATSRGRETAGEQFF.

This chain joins TRBV9 and TRBJ2-1; 10 bases line up with TRBD2. J was trimmed by 7 bases and V by 2 bases; bases with no gene match: 9. This CDR3 has 16 residues. Looked up from germline, CDR1 is SGDLS and CDR2 is YYNGEE. CDR3 DNA sequence: TGTGCCAGCAGCGTTTACCTAGCGGGGGTGGGTAATGAGCAGTTCTTC. It translates to CASSVYLAGVGNEQFF.

This clonotype was found a few times. This sequence joins TRBV11-2 and TRBJ2-5; TRBD2 is a possible D gene (6 bases). The length of the CDR3 is 15 residues. Looked up from germline, CDR1 is SGHAT and CDR2 is FQNNGV. Trimming removed 3 bases from V and 1 base from J, with 12 bases in between. CDR3 DNA sequence: TGTGCCAGCAGCTTGGGGCCAGCGGGCCAAGAGACCCAGTACTTC. Encoded protein: CASSLGPAGQETQYF. Full variable domain (missing parts from reference TRBV11-2 and TRBJ2-5): EAGVAQSPRYKIIEKRQSVAFWCNPISGHATLYWYQQILGQGPKLLIQFQNNGVVDDSQLPKDRFSAERLKGVDSTLKIQPAKLEDSAVYLCASSLGPAGQETQYFGPGTRLLVL.

The chain employs TRBV28 and TRBJ1-1, with D possibly being TRBD1 (5 bases). With 6 bases removed from V and 0 bases from J, the gap between germline ends came to 17 bases. Germline values: CDR1 MDHEN, CDR2 SYDVKM. This CDR3 has 16 residues. CDR3 coding DNA: TGTGCCAGCAGCCTGTACCCCGGGGGAATGAACACTGAAGCTTTCTTT. It specifies CASSLYPGGMNTEAFF. Full variable domain (outside the CDR3, taken from reference TRBV28 and TRBJ1-1): DVKVTQSSRYLVKRTGEKVFLECVQDMDHENMFWYRQDPGLGLRLIYFSYDVKMKEKGDIPEGYSVSREKKERFSLILESASTNQTSMYLCASSLYPGGMNTEAFFGQGTRLTVV.

In its sample, this clonotype was seen many times. The chain carries TRBV12-3 or TRBV12-4 and TRBJ2-1; TRBD2 matches 8 bases. This CDR3 comprises 15 residues. V was pared by 3 bases and J by 8 bases, with 9 bases of the junction left unmatched. CDR3 sequence reads: CASSFSRREADEQFF. Here the CDR3 DNA reads TGTGCCAGCAGTTTCTCCCGGCGGGAGGCAGATGAGCAGTTCTTC.

Here the CDR3 DNA reads TGTGCCAGCATAAGGACAGTTATGAACACTGAAGCTTTCTTT. Its translation: CASIRTVMNTEAFF. The rearrangement links TRBV2 to TRBJ1-1; D might be TRBD1 (6 bases). The germline V gene has CDR1 SNHLY and CDR2 FYNNEI. The length of the CDR3 is 14 residues. Between the trimmed V and J ends, which lost 7 bases and 0 bases, there was a span of 12 bases.

There are a few counts of this clonotype. The chain is built from TRBV10-1 and TRBJ2-7; either TRBD1 or TRBD2 may fit D (5 bases each). Germline values: CDR1 WNHNN, CDR2 SYGVQD (reference sequence). V lost 2 bases to trimming and J lost 0 bases, with 8 bases between them. CDR3 size: 14 residues. CDR3 in amino acids: CASSEGDGSYEQYF. DNA for the CDR3: TGCGCCAGCAGTGAGGGGGACGGCTCCTACGAGCAGTACTTC.

This clonotype showed up just a few times. The chain links TRBV15 to TRBJ2-2, with D possibly TRBD1 on 6 matching bases. V lost 7 bases to trimming and J lost 2 bases, with 14 bases between them. The CDR3 length is 15 residues. Germline CDR1 is LNHNV and CDR2 is YYDKDF (reference sequence). The CDR3 spells CATKLGTHNTGELFF. The CDR3 DNA reads TGTGCCACCAAGCTCGGGACACACAACACCGGGGAGCTGTTTTTT.